Listed below are T cell receptor beta chains from one sample, sequenced in a study of long-term antiretroviral therapy in people with HIV. Only in-frame clones appear in the TCRdb table, and some are missing; sequencing was by immunoSEQ multiplex PCR. This table holds 25,000 to 30,000 clones, approximately 89% found once. The material sequenced was unsorted PBMCs, taken 3.1 years after starting antiretroviral therapy. These receptors originate from a man aged 18 to 35 with HIV. Both conserved end residues are part of each CDR3. A D gene is named only where the DNA matches it firmly. The listing skips clone size in some rows; elsewhere it reads once, few, many or a size class.

length: 13; V: TRBV7-2; D: .; size: .; J: TRBJ2-7; DNA: TGTGCCAGCAGCTTCGCGGGGTCCCACGAGCAGTACTTC; CDR3: CASSFAGSHEQYF
length: 15; V: TRBV27; D: TRBD1; size: .; J: TRBJ1-2; DNA: TGTGCCAGCAGTGAGTCCGGACAGGGCGTCTATGGCTACACCTTC; CDR3: CASSESGQGVYGYTF
length: 12; V: TRBV7-2; D: .; size: .; J: TRBJ1-2; DNA: TGTGCCAGCAGCTTAGCGGAGGGGGGCTACACCTTC; CDR3: CASSLAEGGYTF
length: 11; V: TRBV2; D: .; size: .; J: TRBJ1-1; DNA: TGTGCCAGCAGATGGGGCACTGAAGCTTTCTTT; CDR3: CASRWGTEAFF
length: 14; V: TRBV9; D: TRBD1; size: .; J: TRBJ1-4; DNA: TGTGCCAGCAGCTCTTCGACAGGGGATGAAAAACTGTTTTTT; CDR3: CASSSSTGDEKLFF
length: 12; V: TRBV7-2; D: .; size: .; J: TRBJ1-3; DNA: TGTGCCAGCAGCCCAGGCTTTAGCATAATATATTTT; CDR3: CASSPGFSIIYF
length: 14; V: TRBV7-9; D: .; size: .; J: TRBJ2-3; DNA: TGTGCCAGCAGCCGGGACCCCGGCACAGATACGCAGTATTTT; CDR3: CASSRDPGTDTQYF
length: 14; V: TRBV7-2; D: .; size: few; J: TRBJ1-2; DNA: TGTGCCAGCAGCTTAGCAGGCGACCGCTATGGCTACACCTTC; CDR3: CASSLAGDRYGYTF
length: 15; V: TRBV6-8; D: .; size: .; J: TRBJ2-4; DNA: TGTGCCACTACCTACGCTCCCCTAGCCAAAAACATTCAGTACTTC; CDR3: CATTYAPLAKNIQYF
length: 15; V: TRBV19; D: TRBD1; size: .; J: TRBJ1-1; DNA: TGTGCCAGTAGTCCCCCGGGACAGGGGTTACGTTTGGCTTTCTTT; CDR3: CASSPPGQGLRLAFF
length: 15; V: TRBV27; D: TRBD1; size: .; J: TRBJ2-7; DNA: TGTGCCAGCAGTTTATGGGGGACAGAAACCTACGAGCAGTACTTC; CDR3: CASSLWGTETYEQYF
length: 13; V: TRBV29-1; D: .; size: .; J: TRBJ1-1; DNA: TGCAGCGTCGCCGGTGCCCTGATAACTGAAGCTTTCTTT; CDR3: CSVAGALITEAFF
length: 17; V: TRBV4-2; D: .; size: .; J: TRBJ2-4; DNA: TGTGCCAGCAGCCAAGATGGTGGGGGGGGCGGTGGAAACATTCAGTACTTC; CDR3: CASSQDGGGGGGNIQYF
length: 16; V: TRBV7-6; D: .; size: .; J: TRBJ2-5; DNA: TGTGCCAGCAGCTTAGCGGGGGTCAGGGGAACGGAGACCCAGTACTTC; CDR3: CASSLAGVRGTETQYF
length: 14; V: TRBV7-9; D: .; size: .; J: TRBJ2-7; DNA: TGTGCCAGCAGCCCACAGTTCCCCCCCTACGAGCAGTACTTC; CDR3: CASSPQFPPYEQYF
length: 15; V: TRBV6-4; D: .; size: .; J: TRBJ1-2; DNA: TGTGCCAGCAGTGACGGACCTAAAGGGAACTATGGCTACACCTTC; CDR3: CASSDGPKGNYGYTF
length: 12; V: TRBV10-3; D: .; size: once; J: TRBJ2-3; DNA: TGTGCCATCAGTGAGTCTGCAGATACGCAGTATTTT; CDR3: CAISESADTQYF
length: 12; V: TRBV27; D: .; size: .; J: TRBJ1-1; DNA: TGTGCCAGCAGTTTACTCGGGAGTGAAGCTTTCTTT; CDR3: CASSLLGSEAFF
length: 14; V: TRBV18; D: .; size: .; J: TRBJ2-2; DNA: TGTGCCAGCCTTTCGGGACGGAACACCGGGGAGCTGTTTTTT; CDR3: CASLSGRNTGELFF
length: 18; V: TRBV27; D: TRBD2; size: .; J: TRBJ2-1; DNA: TGTGCCAGCAGTATGAGGCAGGGGACAACGGGGGGGCTGGATGAGCAGTTCTTC; CDR3: CASSMRQGTTGGLDEQFF
length: 14; V: TRBV11-2; D: .; size: few; J: TRBJ2-7; DNA: TGTGCCAGCAGCCAACTCGTACAGTCTTACGAGCAGTACTTC; CDR3: CASSQLVQSYEQYF
length: 14; V: TRBV5-4; D: .; size: few; J: TRBJ1-3; DNA: TGCGCCAGCAGCCAAGGGGGGGCTGGAAACACCATATATTTT; CDR3: CASSQGGAGNTIYF
length: 13; V: TRBV11-2; D: .; size: .; J: TRBJ2-1; DNA: TGTGCCAGCCTAAGCCCTCAAGACAATGAGCAGTTCTTC; CDR3: CASLSPQDNEQFF
length: 15; V: TRBV18; D: .; size: .; J: TRBJ2-3; DNA: TGTGCCAGCTCACCCCGGGGGACAGAAACAGATACGCAGTATTTT; CDR3: CASSPRGTETDTQYF
length: 14; V: TRBV11-2; D: TRBD1; size: .; J: TRBJ2-3; DNA: TGTGCCAGCAGCTTCGGTTCAGGGGGAGATACGCAGTATTTT; CDR3: CASSFGSGGDTQYF
length: 13; V: TRBV19; D: .; size: .; J: TRBJ1-2; DNA: TGTGCCACCCAAATGGGACCCAACTATGGCTACACCTTC; CDR3: CATQMGPNYGYTF
length: 15; V: TRBV9; D: .; size: .; J: TRBJ2-7; DNA: TGTGCCAGCAGCGTGGACCACAGGGCATCCTACGAGCAGTACTTC; CDR3: CASSVDHRASYEQYF
length: 15; V: TRBV6-6; D: .; size: once; J: TRBJ2-6; DNA: TGTGCCAGCAGTTACGTGGGCTCTGGGGCCAACGTCCTGACTTTC; CDR3: CASSYVGSGANVLTF
length: 19; V: TRBV28; D: .; size: once; J: TRBJ2-7; DNA: TGTGCCAGCAGTGCCAGTATGCCTCGCCGAGGAAGGGAGAAGAACGAGCAGTACTTC; CDR3: CASSASMPRRGREKNEQYF
length: 15; V: TRBV7-3; D: .; size: .; J: TRBJ2-3; DNA: TGTGCCAGCAGCCCCCGACACAACCCAGGAGATACGCAGTATTTT; CDR3: CASSPRHNPGDTQYF
length: 14; V: TRBV7-8; D: .; size: few; J: TRBJ2-1; DNA: TGTGCCAGCAGCTTAGAGGACTCCTACAATGAGCAGTTCTTC; CDR3: CASSLEDSYNEQFF
length: 15; V: TRBV2; D: .; size: once; J: TRBJ2-7; DNA: TGTGCCAGCAGTGTAGGAAGGGGCCAACCCTACGAGCAGTACTTC; CDR3: CASSVGRGQPYEQYF
length: 16; V: TRBV4-1; D: .; size: .; J: TRBJ2-1; DNA: TGCGCCAGCAGCCAAGACACGGGAAACTCCTACAATGAGCAGTTCTTC; CDR3: CASSQDTGNSYNEQFF
length: 14; V: TRBV7-2; D: .; size: .; J: TRBJ1-4; DNA: TGTGCCAGCAGCTTTCGGGGAAGGGGTGAAAAACTGTTTTTT; CDR3: CASSFRGRGEKLFF
length: 17; V: TRBV19; D: TRBD1; size: .; J: TRBJ1-2; DNA: TGTGCCAGTAGTATGAGCTGGACAGGGGGTTCTAACTATGGCTACACCTTC; CDR3: CASSMSWTGGSNYGYTF
length: 14; V: TRBV19; D: .; size: .; J: TRBJ1-1; DNA: TGTGCCAGTAGAGAGGGACACCTCCCACACGGCGCTTTCTTT; CDR3: CASREGHLPHGAFF
length: 12; V: TRBV5-4; D: .; size: .; J: TRBJ2-3; DNA: TGTGCCAGCAGCAGCACCACAGATACGCAGTATTTT; CDR3: CASSSTTDTQYF
length: 12; V: TRBV28; D: .; size: .; J: TRBJ1-1; DNA: TGTGCCAGCAGTTTGGGTGGCCGGGAAGCTTTCTTT; CDR3: CASSLGGREAFF
length: 15; V: TRBV18; D: .; size: once; J: TRBJ1-5; DNA: TGTGCCAGCTCACCAGAGGGGGAGAGCAATCAGCCCCAGCATTTT; CDR3: CASSPEGESNQPQHF
length: 17; V: TRBV9; D: TRBD2; size: once; J: TRBJ2-7; DNA: TGTGCCAGCAGCGTAGCTCTGGGTAGCGGGAGTCCCCACGAGCAGTACTTC; CDR3: CASSVALGSGSPHEQYF
length: 15; V: TRBV6-1; D: TRBD2; size: once; J: TRBJ2-3; DNA: TGTGCCAGCAGTGCATTAGCGGGTAGGGCAGATACGCAGTATTTT; CDR3: CASSALAGRADTQYF
length: 14; V: TRBV7-2; D: TRBD2; size: .; J: TRBJ2-2; DNA: TGTGCCAGCAGCCCCGGGACTAGCGGCGGGGAGCTGTTTTTT; CDR3: CASSPGTSGGELFF
length: 15; V: TRBV10-3; D: TRBD1; size: .; J: TRBJ2-1; DNA: TGTGCCATCAGTGATGGACAGGGGCAGGACAATGAGCAGTTCTTC; CDR3: CAISDGQGQDNEQFF
length: 15; V: TRBV28; D: TRBD1; size: .; J: TRBJ1-2; DNA: TGTGCCAGCAGTTTATCCCCGACAGGGGCGGATGGCTACACCTTC; CDR3: CASSLSPTGADGYTF
length: 15; V: TRBV19; D: .; size: .; J: TRBJ2-1; DNA: TGTGCCAGTAGTATAGACTTGGATACCTACAATGAGCAGTTCTTC; CDR3: CASSIDLDTYNEQFF
length: 16; V: TRBV11-2; D: .; size: .; J: TRBJ2-3; DNA: TGTGCCAGCAGTACGAACCCTGGGGGAGCCTTGGATACGCAGTATTTT; CDR3: CASSTNPGGALDTQYF
length: 14; V: TRBV6-5; D: .; size: .; J: TRBJ2-7; DNA: TGTGCCAGCAGTTACTCGACAGGCGCCTACGAGCAGTACTTC; CDR3: CASSYSTGAYEQYF
length: 13; V: TRBV5-1; D: TRBD2; size: once; J: TRBJ2-5; DNA: TGCGCCAGCAGCTTGATCGGGGGGGAGACCCAGTACTTC; CDR3: CASSLIGGETQYF
length: 11; V: TRBV5-1; D: .; size: few; J: TRBJ2-7; DNA: TGCGCCAGCAGCTTGGGCGACGAGCAGTACTTC; CDR3: CASSLGDEQYF
length: 13; V: TRBV6-1; D: .; size: .; J: TRBJ2-5; DNA: TGTGCCAGCAGTGAGGCACAGCTTGGGACCCAGTACTTC; CDR3: CASSEAQLGTQYF
length: 16; V: TRBV18; D: .; size: .; J: TRBJ1-1; DNA: TGTGCCAGCTCACCAAACCCCCCGACAGGACACACTGAAGCTTTCTTT; CDR3: CASSPNPPTGHTEAFF
length: 13; V: TRBV7-3; D: .; size: few; J: TRBJ2-1; DNA: TGTGCCAGCAGGTTGGGGGGGGCCAATGAGCAGTTCTTC; CDR3: CASRLGGANEQFF
length: 16; V: TRBV9; D: .; size: .; J: TRBJ2-7; DNA: TGTGCCAGCAGCTCCAGCCGGGCCCCCCACTTCTCCGAGCAGTACTTC; CDR3: CASSSSRAPHFSEQYF
length: 17; V: TRBV19; D: .; size: .; J: TRBJ1-5; DNA: TGTGCCAGTAGTATGGAGGGTGGGGGCTTTAGCAATCAGCCCCAGCATTTT; CDR3: CASSMEGGGFSNQPQHF
length: 15; V: TRBV11-1; D: .; size: .; J: TRBJ2-7; DNA: TGTGCCAGCAGCTCACGGACATACGGCTCCTACGAGCAGTACTTC; CDR3: CASSSRTYGSYEQYF
length: 14; V: TRBV5-1; D: .; size: .; J: TRBJ2-7; DNA: TGCGCCAGCAGCACGACAGGCGCAGGGGACGAGCAGTACTTC; CDR3: CASSTTGAGDEQYF
length: 17; V: TRBV9; D: .; size: .; J: TRBJ2-1; DNA: TGTGCCAGCAGCGTAGGTGTGGGGCAGGGGTCCTACAATGAGCAGTTCTTC; CDR3: CASSVGVGQGSYNEQFF
length: 16; V: TRBV4-3; D: .; size: .; J: TRBJ2-2; DNA: TGCGCCAGCAGCCAAGAGTCGCCGGGGCTAACCGGGGAGCTGTTTTTT; CDR3: CASSQESPGLTGELFF
length: 14; V: TRBV28; D: .; size: .; J: TRBJ2-7; DNA: TGTGCCAGCAGTTTAAACAGCCCCGGCTACGAGCAGTACTTC; CDR3: CASSLNSPGYEQYF